Each of the 16 T cell receptor beta chains below was sequenced from the same sample in a study of T cell responses to AZD1222 COVID-19 vaccine. The table came from immunoSEQ multiplex PCR; TCRdb's copy has only in-frame clones and leaves some out. The table lists some 120,000 clones, about 90% of them singletons. Material: peripheral blood, obtained on day 0 of AZD1222 vaccination. These receptors originate from an adult in good health.

The gene calls are TRBV6-2 or TRBV6-3 and TRBJ1-5; D remains unclear. The CDR3 spans 13 residues. V was shortened by 0 bases and J by 3 bases, with 3 bases between the two germline ends. The germline V gene encodes CDR1 MNHEY and CDR2 SVGEGT. DNA of the CDR3: TGTGCCAGCAGTTACTCCAACAATCAGCCCCAGCATTTT. As protein: CASSYSNNQPQHF.

V is TRBV5-6 and J is TRBJ1-2, with a tentative D call TRBD1 (6 bases). This CDR3 is built from 18 residues. V was shortened by 1 base and J by 0 bases, with 19 bases between the two germline ends. Germline values: CDR1 SGHDT, CDR2 YYEEEE. The CDR3 DNA sequence: TGTGCCAGCAGCTTGTCCTACGGGACACATACAACTAACTATGGCTACACCTTC. Residues: CASSLSYGTHTTNYGYTF.

V gene TRBV7-8 combines with J gene TRBJ2-2; 14 bases align to TRBD2. Germline CDR1 SGHVS, CDR2 FQNEAQ. The CDR3 sequence is 17 residues long. The V and J ends lost 4 bases and 6 bases, in that order; junction bases with no gene match: 7. The CDR3 here is CASSSLGLAGDAGELFF. CDR3 DNA: TGTGCCAGCAGCTCCCTGGGACTAGCGGGAGACGCCGGGGAGCTGTTTTTT.

V gene TRBV18 combines with J gene TRBJ2-7, with D perhaps matching TRBD1 (5 bases). V lost 0 bases and J lost 5, with 14 bases in between. This CDR3 comprises 15 residues. Germline V CDR1 and CDR2: KGHSH, LQKENI. The CDR3 spells CASSPPAREPHEQYF. The CDR3 DNA is TGTGCCAGCTCACCACCGGCCAGGGAACCACACGAGCAGTACTTC.

The chain links TRBV19 to TRBJ1-2; D perhaps matches TRBD1 (5 bases). This CDR3 is 14 amino acids long. The V gene's germline CDR1 is LNHDA and CDR2 SQIVND (reference sequence). V was clipped by 5 bases and J by 7 bases, with 17 bases between them. This CDR3 is CASSPVQGWVGYTF. The CDR3 bases are TGTGCCAGTAGTCCCGTCCAGGGATGGGTTGGCTACACCTTC.

CDR3 DNA sequence: TGCGCCAGCAGCCTCTTCGGGACTAGCGAGTACGAGCAGTACTTC. This sequence encodes CASSLFGTSEYEQYF. V and J are TRBV4-3 and TRBJ2-7; 10 positions match TRBD2. This CDR3 has 15 amino acids. Germline CDR1 reads LGHNA; CDR2 reads YSLEER. V lost 4 bases to trimming and J lost 4 bases; unmatched junction nucleotides: 7.

This chain connects TRBV29-1 to TRBJ2-1, with TRBD2 matching over 7 bases. Trimming cost V 8 bases and J 0 bases; bases outside gene matches: 7. This CDR3 region has 14 residues. Germline V lookup: CDR1 SQVTM, CDR2 ANQGSEA. In DNA, the CDR3 is TGCAGCACTAAAGCGGGAAGCTCCTACAATGAGCAGTTCTTC. Its translation is CSTKAGSSYNEQFF.

This rearrangement joins TRBV7-9 to TRBJ2-5; D is unclear. Per the germline V gene, CDR1 is SEHNR and CDR2 is FQNEAQ (reference sequence). CDR3 length: 15 amino acids. The V gene lost 5 bases and the J gene lost 2 bases, with 15 bases spanning the gap. Written as DNA, the CDR3 is TGTGCCAGCAGCCCGACGAGCAGTGTACAAGAGACCCAGTACTTC. Residues: CASSPTSSVQETQYF.

This sequence joins TRBV29-1 and TRBJ1-2, with 9 bases lining up with TRBD1. Trimming took 8 bases from V and 2 from J; bases not matched to a gene: 6. The CDR3 has 13 residues. Per germline, CDR1 SQVTM and CDR2 ANQGSEA. The CDR3 DNA follows: TGCAGCATTTGGACAGGGGAAAACTATGGCTACACCTTC. It specifies CSIWTGENYGYTF.

V and J are TRBV19 and TRBJ2-2; D unclear. From germline, CDR1 is LNHDA and CDR2 SQIVND (reference sequence). CDR3 length equals 16 residues. The V end lost 5 bases, the J end lost 0 bases, and 13 bases lay between the germline ends. CDR3 loop: CASSSTGSSNTGELFF. CDR3 DNA: TGTGCCAGTAGTTCTACCGGGTCATCGAACACCGGGGAGCTGTTTTTT.

J is TRBJ1-2 and V is TRBV7-8; a possible D gene is TRBD1 (5 bases). Germline V gene data show CDR1 as SGHVS and CDR2 as FQNEAQ. The V end was cut by 1 base, the J end by 8 bases, with 11 bases between. There are 13 residues in the CDR3. DNA of the CDR3: TGTGCCAGCAGCTTAGTATCGGGGCAGGGCTACACCTTC. Translating gives CASSLVSGQGYTF.

The J gene is TRBJ1-6, the V gene TRBV30; 8 bases align to TRBD1. CDR1 is GTSNPN, CDR2 SVGIG, per germline (reference sequence). Losses at the gene ends were 3 bases for V and 2 bases for J; bases not matched to a gene: 9. The length of the CDR3 is 17 residues. The CDR3 DNA sequence: TGTGCCTGGAGGCCAGGGGGCGCTTATCCCTATAATTCACCCCTCCACTTT. Its protein product is CAWRPGGAYPYNSPLHF.

This clone was seen a single time. The V gene is TRBV11-2, the J gene TRBJ2-1; TRBD2 matches 7 bases. After removal of 7 bases from V and 0 bases from J, the junction contained 15 bases not matched to a gene. Germline-derived CDR1 and CDR2 are SGHAT and FQNNGV. The CDR3 is 18 residues long. DNA of the CDR3: TGTGCCAGCAACCCTTCTGGGGCGGGAGAGGGCTCCTACAATGAGCAGTTCTTC. Encoded protein: CASNPSGAGEGSYNEQFF.

The rearrangement links TRBV11-2 to TRBJ1-1; a possible D gene is TRBD1 (6 bases). The V end lost 8 bases, the J end lost 2 bases, and 12 bases lay between the germline ends. The CDR3 runs to 13 residues. The germline gives CDR1 SGHAT, CDR2 FQNNGV. CDR3 sequence: CASCWTANTEAFF. The CDR3 bases are TGTGCCAGCTGCTGGACAGCCAACACTGAAGCTTTCTTT.

The rearrangement joins TRBV5-1 to TRBJ2-7; possibly TRBD2 for D (6 bases). Germline V CDR1 and CDR2: SGHRS, YFSETQ. CDR3 length: 14 residues. V shed 4 bases and J shed 3 bases, with 14 bases lying between them. The CDR3 loop is CASSADREIYEQYF. CDR3 coding DNA: TGCGCCAGCAGCGCCGACCGGGAGATCTACGAGCAGTACTTC. Together with reference TRBV5-1 and TRBJ2-7, the CDR3 gives the full variable domain: KAGVTQTPRYLIKTRGQQVTLSCSPISGHRSVSWYQQTPGQGLQFLFEYFSETQRNKGNFPGRFSGRQFSNSRSEMNVSTLELGDSALYLCASSADREIYEQYFGPGTRLTVT.

The chain couples TRBV2 to TRBJ1-3, with D perhaps TRBD1 (5 bases). The CDR3 is made up of 15 amino acids. V lost 4 bases and J 0 bases, leaving 10 bases between the germline ends. Germline CDR1 SNHLY, CDR2 FYNNEI. CDR3 amino acids: CASSGRTPSGNTIYF. CDR3 nucleotides: TGTGCCAGCAGTGGAAGGACACCCTCTGGAAACACCATATATTTT.